This is a list of T cell receptor beta chains from one sample in a study of Graves' ophthalmopathy and Graves' hyperthyroidism. MiXCR, applied by TCRdb to the multiplex PCR reads, yields one record per CDR3 protein. The sample includes 500,000 to 700,000 distinct CDR3 sequences, 39% of them seen just once. Specimen: peripheral blood or thyroid tissue (not recorded which). These receptors originate from an adult man with Graves' hyperthyroidism. Each CDR3 is given without its conserved first and last residue. Each record gives: V gene, CDR3 protein.

TRBV3-1	ASSRPPNTEAF
TRBV20-1	SARAGSGTSPLH
TRBV20-1	SGGAQYMNTEAF
TRBV20-1	SAMTVNQPQH
TRBV9	ASSVERHTDTQY
TRBV25-1	ASNLAGGPYDTQY
TRBV12-3/TRBV12-4	ASSLPQRGGDETQY
TRBV3-1	ASSQDEDYGYT
TRBV10-3	AISDAGVGTEAF
TRBV20-1	SARDAGQGGEKLF
TRBV10-3	ATQRDRDAAEAF
TRBV28	ASSLLRDEQPQH
TRBV12-3/TRBV12-4	ASTLTGGVQPQH
TRBV20-1	SAGVTGTSSYNSPLH
TRBV2	ASSVGLGVEQY
TRBV7-2	ASSLFGGSSNQPQH
TRBV29-1	STLQGGSYNEQF